The T cell receptor beta chain under discussion was sequenced for a study of blood T cell repertoires in COVID-19. Overall study: Spain, Italy and the United States supplied samples that represented acute and convalescent COVID-19. In each case, the material was cDNA or gDNA derived from T cells, B-cell-depleted T cells, or PBMCs.

This clone was counted a few times. Germline CDR1 reads MDHEN; CDR2 reads SYDVKM. Unmatched junction bases numbered 5, after V lost 6 bases and J lost 3 bases. The CDR3 contains 15 residues. In the study's own analysis: How many nucleated cells were present was estimated from reference gene primer amplification. TCRdb's table, derived via immunoSEQ multiplex PCR, lists solely in-frame clones and lacks some. The V and J calls and the clone size are those of that table, but D and trimming were determined from the DNA. This sample carries 70,000 to 85,000 clones, around 80% of them seen once, and the ten largest clones take approximately 39%.

The sequence came from a man older than 75 with active or convalescent COVID-19. J is TRBJ2-2 and V is TRBV28; 9 positions match TRBD2. Specimen: peripheral blood. CDR3 in amino acids: CASRQGLAHTGELFF. CDR3 sequence (DNA): TGTGCCAGCAGGCAGGGACTAGCCCACACCGGGGAGCTGTTTTTT.